Below, 8 T cell receptor beta chains from the same sample are listed, as sequenced in a study of CD8+CD57+ T cells in acquired aplastic anemia. Profiling of TCR beta VDJ combinations and CDR3 sequences used genomic DNA as template. TCRdb passed the reads through MiXCR, listing each CDR3 protein once. The sample records approximately 81,000 distinct CDR3 sequences, around 42% being singletons. Sequencing used sorted CD4+, CD8+, or CD8+CD57+ T cells (not recorded which) from PBMCs. The origin of the receptors is a human donor in good health, serving as a control.

Concerning this clonotype: This may come from a read error, since a much larger clone is one base off. This rearrangement joins TRBV4-2 to TRBJ1-2, with D possibly being TRBD1 (6 bases). The CDR3 totals 15 residues. Germline values: CDR1 LGHNA, CDR2 YNFKEQ. Here the CDR3 reads CASTRTAGDMFGHTF. The CDR3 nucleotides are TGTGCCAGCACCCGGACAGCAGGGGATATGTTTGGCCACACCTTC.

The gene calls are TRBV20-1 and TRBJ2-3; 11 positions match TRBD2. This CDR3 region has 16 residues. J was trimmed by 6 bases and V by 6 bases; bases with no gene match: 14. Germline CDR1 reads DFQATT; CDR2 reads SNEGSKA (reference sequence). The CDR3 protein is CSATATLAGAGDTQYF. The CDR3 DNA is TGCAGTGCAACGGCCACACTAGCGGGAGCGGGTGATACGCAGTATTTT.

The CDR3 loop reads CASSGLAGAQWAYNEQFF. As DNA, the CDR3 is TGTGCCAGCAGCGGACTAGCGGGAGCACAATGGGCTTACAATGAGCAGTTCTTC. The chain couples TRBV2 to TRBJ2-1; TRBD2 matches at 13 bases. The CDR3 is 18 amino acids. The germline gives CDR1 SNHLY, CDR2 FYNNEI. Trimming removed 6 bases from V and 4 bases from J; junction bases left unmatched: 12.

This clonotype was seen ten or more times. This chain links TRBV10-1 with TRBJ2-2; D is ambiguous. The CDR3 is 13 amino acids. The V end was cut by 7 bases, the J end by 6 bases, with 12 bases between. Germline V lookup: CDR1 WNHNN, CDR2 SYGVQD (reference sequence). The chain's CDR3 is CASMGLRSGELFF. Written as DNA, the CDR3 is TGCGCCAGCATGGGTCTCAGGTCCGGGGAGCTGTTTTTT.

V is TRBV29-1 and J is TRBJ1-1; 9 bases match TRBD1. V lost 5 bases to trimming and J lost 5 bases; unmatched junction nucleotides: 9. CDR1 and CDR2 from the germline V gene are SQVTM and ANQGSEA. The CDR3 covers 14 residues. The CDR3 DNA follows: TGCAGCGTTCTACCTCGGGACAGGGAGACTGAAGCTTTCTTT. This sequence encodes CSVLPRDRETEAFF. Variable domain in full (rest from reference TRBV29-1 and TRBJ1-1): SAVISQKPSRDICQRGTSLTIQCQVDSQVTMMFWYRQQPGQSLTLIATANQGSEATYESGFVIDKFPISRPNLTFSTLTVSNMSPEDSSIYLCSVLPRDRETEAFFGQGTRLTVV.

The chain uses TRBV24-1 and TRBJ2-1, with D hard to call. This CDR3 is built from 13 residues. Germline V gene lookup returns CDR1 KGHDR and CDR2 SFDVKD. The germline V and J ends were trimmed by 6 bases and 9 bases, with 14 bases remaining between them. CDR3 protein: CATSPRSGVEQFF. The DNA for the CDR3 is TGTGCCACCAGTCCCCGGAGTGGAGTTGAGCAGTTCTTC.

This clonotype was found once. The V and J genes are TRBV9 and TRBJ2-3; D may match TRBD1 or TRBD2 (5 bases each). The CDR3 has 18 residues. CDR1 and CDR2 (germline): SGDLS, YYNGEE. Deletions cut 4 bases from V and 3 bases from J, with 24 bases between. CDR3 region: CASSPRWGIGLGTDTQYF. CDR3 nucleotides: TGTGCCAGCAGCCCCCGGTGGGGGATCGGCCTTGGAACAGATACGCAGTATTTT.

A few counts support this clonotype. This chain uses TRBV7-2 with TRBJ2-7; D not resolved. With 1 base removed from V and 4 bases from J, the gap between germline ends came to 8 bases. The V gene's germline CDR1 is SGHTA and CDR2 FQGNSA. The CDR3 consists of 13 residues. The CDR3, as DNA: TGTGCCAGCAGCTTAGGTAGGGTATACGAGCAGTACTTC. Translating it yields CASSLGRVYEQYF.